This entry lists 2 T cell receptor beta chains sequenced from one sample in a study of blood T cells in healthy people across ages. A second about 7 to 11 cycle PCR used barcoded and J-beta primers. From the 5' RACE reads, TCRdb called clonotypes with MiXCR, one entry per CDR3 protein. The top ten clones hold 6.5% to 8% of a sample with 1.2 million to 1.5 million distinct CDR3 sequences, approximately 59% of them seen once. The sample taken for sequencing was blood. These receptors all come from a man younger than 35 in good health.

The rearrangement uses TRBV10-2 and TRBJ2-1; D unclear. V gave up 6 bases and J gave up 5 bases, with 17 bases separating them. This CDR3 spans 15 amino acids. In germline, CDR1 is WSHSY, CDR2 SAAADI. The chain's CDR3 is CASRPGRSIHNEQFF. As DNA, the CDR3 is TGCGCCAGCAGACCCGGGCGGAGTATTCACAATGAGCAGTTCTTC.

V gene TRBV28 combines with J gene TRBJ2-1, with TRBD2 identical over 13 bases. The closer fit of TRBJ2-7 to the DNA end suggests the J call may be wrong. The CDR3 extends over 18 amino acids. Looked up from germline, CDR1 is MDHEN and CDR2 is SYDVKM. DNA for the CDR3: TGTGCCAGCAGTCCCCTACTAGCGGGGGGGCCATTCTACAATGAGCAGTACTTC. Translated, it gives CASSPLLAGGPFYNEQYF.